The present entry profiles one T cell receptor (beta chain) with its context. This entry is derived from a study of technical replicates of blood from several donors. Using immunoSEQ multiplex PCR, the repertoire was profiled, and TCRdb retains in-frame clones only, with some absent. The table has tens of thousands of clones, 90% seen once. The CDR3 is 13 residues long. Germline loops: CDR1 MNHNY, CDR2 SVGAGI (reference sequence). J lost 10 bases, V lost 7 bases, and 7 bases had no gene match. The chain links TRBV6-6 to TRBJ2-1; 10 bases agree with TRBD2. This TCR came from a human donor in good health. Some clones in this sample may be carry-over from other donors' samples. Sample: PBMCs. CDR3: CASIGVAGGEQFF. As DNA, the CDR3 is TGTGCCAGCATCGGGGTAGCGGGAGGCGAGCAGTTCTTC.